The 19 T cell receptor beta chains below come from one sample, sequenced in a study of response to subunit inactivated influenza vaccine (dated by TCRdb to 2016 to 2019). Library prep was done by RT-PCR. The data were produced on an Illumina HiSeq 2500. TCRdb took the public reads, trimmed them with fastp at Q25, ran MiXCR for clone calling and kept in-frame beta chains. Every distinct CDR3 protein forms one entry, paired with its most common genes and DNA. Within this sample are a few hundred thousand distinct CDR3 sequences, with about 11% of them counted one time only. In total, the top ten clones hold approximately 11% of the sample. The same data also went into a second study, on T cells expressing NK-cell markers. The second publication reports: TCR beta cDNA libraries were prepared using 5'RACE template switching, which introduced a universal primer site and unique molecular identifiers.

The sample in question was PBMCs from blood, obtained on the day of vaccination. These receptors were collected from a man in his fifties who received an inactivated influenza vaccine. Donor details come from another sample of the same person, matched by shared clones.

This clonotype came up a few times. This rearrangement joins TRBV5-1 to TRBJ2-3; D gene ambiguous. Germline CDR1 reads SGHRS; CDR2 reads YFSETQ. Deletions cut 2 bases from V and 2 bases from J, with 15 bases between. The CDR3 totals 16 residues. CDR3 region: CASSFFWEKHTDTQYF. The CDR3 nucleotides are TGCGCCAGCAGCTTCTTCTGGGAAAAGCACACAGATACGCAGTATTTT.

This clonotype was picked up many times. The chain uses TRBV27 and TRBJ2-7; the D gene is possibly TRBD2 (6 bases). The germline V gene encodes CDR1 MNHEY and CDR2 SMNVEV (reference sequence). V lost 1 base and J 3 bases, leaving 13 bases between the germline ends. CDR3 length: 15 residues. The CDR3 reads CASSLYGTGIYEQYF. The CDR3 DNA follows: TGTGCCAGCAGTTTATATGGGACTGGGATCTACGAGCAGTACTTC.

This clonotype was recorded at least ten times. This sequence joins TRBV19 and TRBJ2-1; TRBD2 matches at 10 bases. The CDR3 is 14 amino acids. Trimming took 7 bases from V and 7 from J; bases not matched to a gene: 7. The germline CDR1 and CDR2 sequences are LNHDA and SQIVND (reference sequence). The DNA of the CDR3 is TGTGCCAGTACCTCGGGACTAGCGATGAATGAGCAGTTCTTC. Encoded protein: CASTSGLAMNEQFF.

Concerning this clonotype itself: One end of the junction does not line up with germline, which may come from a read error. The rearrangement links TRBV5-1 to TRBJ2-3; D uncertain. Germline V gene data show CDR1 as SGHRS and CDR2 as YFSETQ. This CDR3 comprises 13 residues. Here the CDR3 reads CASSLVSRDTQFF. Here the CDR3 DNA reads TGCGCCAGCAGCTTGGTTAGCAGAGATACGCAGTTTTTT.

Many counts were recorded for this clonotype. CDR3 nucleotides: TGTGCCAGCAGTTTAGAATTATATGGCTACACCTTC. Protein: CASSLELYGYTF. The chain employs TRBV12-3 or TRBV12-4 and TRBJ1-2, with D unclear. Trimming removed 1 base at V and 5 bases at J, with 5 bases between. This CDR3 has 12 residues.

This clonotype was observed a handful of times. The chain is built from TRBV7-2 and TRBJ2-5; D perhaps matches TRBD2 (7 bases). Germline values: CDR1 SGHTA, CDR2 FQGNSA. V was cut by 4 bases and J by 5 bases, with 23 bases left in between. This CDR3 has 17 amino acids. The CDR3 DNA reads TGTGCCAGCAGCTCCTGGGGGGGCAGGGTTATATCGGAGACCCAGTACTTC. Protein: CASSSWGGRVISETQYF. The variable domain in full, completed from reference TRBV7-2 and TRBJ2-5, reads GAGVSQSPSNKVTEKGKDVELRCDPISGHTALYWYRQSLGQGLEFLIYFQGNSAPDKSGLPSDRFSAERTGGSVSTLTIQRTQQEDSAVYLCASSSWGGRVISETQYFGPGTRLLVL.

This clonotype was counted only a few times. The chain uses TRBV9 and TRBJ2-2, with TRBD2 matching 13 bases. J gave up 3 bases and V 0 bases, and 2 bases lay outside the gene matches. This CDR3 spans 17 amino acids. Germline assignment: CDR1 SGDLS and CDR2 YYNGEE. Written as DNA, the CDR3 is TGTGCCAGCAGCGTAGAGACTAGCGGGGGGTACACCGGGGAGCTGTTTTTT. Residues: CASSVETSGGYTGELFF.

This clonotype was observed a handful of times. V usage is TRBV20-1 and J usage is TRBJ2-1; 10 bases map to TRBD2. V shed 2 bases, J shed 10 bases, and the junction held 8 bases outside the gene matches. In germline, CDR1 is DFQATT, CDR2 SNEGSKA (reference sequence). This CDR3 has 14 residues. CDR3 bases: TGCAGTGCTAGACGGATAGCGGGAGGAAGAGAGCAGTTCTTC. It encodes CSARRIAGGREQFF.

In its sample, this clonotype was seen a few times. The chain couples TRBV18 to TRBJ2-5, with TRBD2 matching over 9 bases. Germline CDR1 reads KGHSH; CDR2 reads LQKENI. This CDR3 contains 19 residues. V lost 2 bases and J lost 2; bases outside the gene matches: 15. The DNA of the CDR3 is TGTGCCAGCTCACCAATGGCCCCCGTCGTGACTAGCGGACAAGAGACCCAGTACTTC. It encodes CASSPMAPVVTSGQETQYF.

There are a few counts of this clonotype. The chain has TRBV7-2 and TRBJ2-5; D call uncertain. The V gene lost 5 bases and the J gene lost 2 bases, with 9 bases spanning the gap. The CDR3 runs 13 residues. CDR1 is SGHTA and CDR2 is FQGNSA in the germline V gene. CDR3 sequence: CASSPPIQETQYF. In nucleotides, the CDR3 is TGTGCCAGCAGCCCCCCCATACAAGAGACCCAGTACTTC.

In its sample, this clonotype was seen a few times. V usage is TRBV12-3 or TRBV12-4 and J usage is TRBJ1-1; no reliable D call. The CDR3 sequence is 12 residues long. V shed 6 bases and J shed 7 bases, with 12 bases lying between them. CDR3 bases: TGTGCCAGCAGCCCCCCCGCCGGTGAAGCTTTCTTT. This codes for CASSPPAGEAFF.

V and J are TRBV4-2 and TRBJ2-7, with 9 positions matching TRBD2. The V gene end was trimmed by 2 bases and the J gene end by 4 bases; junction bases not matched to a gene: 6. Germline V lookup: CDR1 LGHNA, CDR2 YNFKEQ. CDR3 length: 15 residues. The DNA of the CDR3 is TGTGCCAGCAGCCAAACCGGGACTAGCAATTACGAGCAGTACTTC. It yields the protein CASSQTGTSNYEQYF.

The V gene is TRBV5-1, the J gene TRBJ1-5, with D uncertain. This CDR3 is built from 13 residues. Germline loops: CDR1 SGHRS, CDR2 YFSETQ. V was pared by 0 bases and J by 5 bases, with 6 bases between. The CDR3 protein is CASSLAPDQPQHF. CDR3 in DNA: TGCGCCAGCAGCTTGGCCCCAGATCAGCCCCAGCATTTT.

This chain uses TRBV5-1 with TRBJ2-1; the match to TRBD2 covers 8 bases. This CDR3 has 15 residues. The ends lost 4 bases at V and 3 bases at J; junction bases unmatched: 6. Germline CDR1 reads SGHRS; CDR2 reads YFSETQ. The CDR3 protein is CASSPRLARYNEQFF. The CDR3 nucleotides are TGCGCCAGCAGCCCCAGACTAGCGCGCTACAATGAGCAGTTCTTC.

The CDR3, as DNA: TGTGCCAGTAGTATTACGGTTCCCTCCTACGAGCAGTACTTC. It encodes CASSITVPSYEQYF. The chain combines TRBV19 with TRBJ2-7; D is unclear. This CDR3 comprises 14 residues. Germline CDR1 LNHDA, CDR2 SQIVND (reference sequence). Trimming left V 3 bases short and J 0 bases short, with 9 bases between. The entire variable domain, with the rest obtained from reference TRBV19 and TRBJ2-7, is as follows: DGGITQSPKYLFRKEGQNVTLSCEQNLNHDAMYWYRQDPGQGLRLIYYSQIVNDFQKGDIAEGYSVSREKKESFPLTVTSAQKNPTAFYLCASSITVPSYEQYFGPGTRLTVT.

This clonotype has just a few counts. The DNA of the CDR3 is TGTGCCAGCAGCACCAGGACAGGGGGCAGTGGCTACACCTTC. This sequence encodes CASSTRTGGSGYTF. The chain is built from TRBV12-3 or TRBV12-4 and TRBJ1-2, with 11 bases fitting TRBD1. J lost 7 bases, V lost 6 bases, and 7 bases had no gene match. There are 14 residues in the CDR3.

The chain uses TRBV27 and TRBJ2-2, with 8 positions matching TRBD1. This CDR3 comprises 15 residues. Germline values: CDR1 MNHEY, CDR2 SMNVEV (reference sequence). The trim removed 2 bases at V and 7 bases at J, leaving 6 bases unmatched. CDR3 protein: CASSLRQGSVGELFF. For the CDR3, the DNA is TGTGCCAGCAGTTTAAGACAGGGGTCGGTCGGGGAGCTGTTTTTT.

There are a few counts of this clonotype. The rearrangement joins TRBV27 to TRBJ2-5; D possibly corresponds to TRBD1 (5 bases). Trimming took off 6 bases at V and 2 bases at J, with 13 bases between the two ends. CDR1 and CDR2 (germline): MNHEY, SMNVEV (reference sequence). This CDR3 is built from 14 residues. CDR3 protein: CASSERQTQETQYF. The CDR3 coding sequence is TGTGCCAGCAGCGAACGACAGACACAAGAGACCCAGTACTTC.

This clonotype was counted a few times. The genes are TRBV6-2 or TRBV6-3 and TRBJ2-1; 8 bases match TRBD2. Looked up from germline, CDR1 is MNHEY and CDR2 is SVGEGT. Germline trimming cut 2 bases from V and 9 bases from J; bases unmatched to any gene: 18. This CDR3 is built from 18 residues. CDR3 coding DNA: TGTGCCAGCAGTTACAGGATTTTTAGCGGGGCCGAGAGGAGTGAGCAGTTCTTC. Amino acid sequence: CASSYRIFSGAERSEQFF.